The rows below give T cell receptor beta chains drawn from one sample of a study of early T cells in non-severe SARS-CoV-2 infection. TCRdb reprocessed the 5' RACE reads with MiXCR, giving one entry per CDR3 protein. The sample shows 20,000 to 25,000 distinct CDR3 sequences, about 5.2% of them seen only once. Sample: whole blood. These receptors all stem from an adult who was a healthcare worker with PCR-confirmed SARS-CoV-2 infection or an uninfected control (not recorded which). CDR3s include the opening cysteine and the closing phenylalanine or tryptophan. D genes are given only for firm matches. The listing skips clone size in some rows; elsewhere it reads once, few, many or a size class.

CAISESGQPQHF | TGTGCCATCAGTGAGTCGGGGCAGCCCCAGCATTTT | TRBJ1-5 | NA | TRBV10-3 | NA
CASSLDLDRNYGYTF | TGTGCCAGCAGCTTAGACCTGGACAGAAACTATGGCTACACCTTC | TRBJ1-2 | many | TRBV11-2 | NA
CSASGGSGEQFF | TGCAGTGCGAGCGGGGGCTCGGGTGAGCAGTTCTTC | TRBJ2-1 | many | TRBV20-1 | TRBD2
CASSPRASGSTDTQYF | TGCGCCAGCAGCCCCCGGGCTAGCGGGAGCACAGATACGCAGTATTTT | TRBJ2-3 | few | TRBV5-1 | TRBD2
CSARDSGSASYEQYF | TGCAGTGCTAGAGATAGCGGGAGTGCTTCCTACGAGCAGTACTTC | TRBJ2-7 | few | TRBV20-1 | TRBD2
CASSFRGADNEQFF | TGTGCCAGCAGTTTCAGGGGCGCTGACAATGAGCAGTTCTTC | TRBJ2-1 | many | TRBV27 | NA
CASSQGGPLGHTEAFF | TGTGCCAGCAGCCAAGGGGGGCCCCTTGGACACACTGAAGCTTTCTTT | TRBJ1-1 | many | TRBV4-2 | NA
CASSPGTGDQPQHF | TGCGCCAGCAGCCCGGGGACAGGGGATCAGCCCCAGCATTTT | TRBJ1-5 | many | TRBV5-1 | TRBD1
CASSEAHLAGGNQPQHF | TGTGCCAGCAGTGAAGCCCACTTGGCGGGAGGCAATCAGCCCCAGCATTTT | TRBJ1-5 | few | TRBV6-1 | NA
CASSLVRETGELFF | TGTGCCAGCAGCTTAGTGCGGGAGACCGGGGAGCTGTTTTTT | TRBJ2-2 | NA | TRBV7-2 | TRBD2
CASGSSANTGELFF | TGTGCCAGCGGATCCTCTGCGAACACCGGGGAGCTGTTTTTT | TRBJ2-2 | few | TRBV7-8 | NA
CSVAAGISGANVLTF | TGCAGCGTTGCGGCAGGTATCTCTGGGGCCAACGTCCTGACTTTC | TRBJ2-6 | many | TRBV29-1 | NA
CASSVDWTGNGYTF | TGTGCCAGCAGCGTAGATTGGACAGGGAATGGCTACACCTTC | TRBJ1-2 | few | TRBV9 | TRBD1
CASSLWGLAFF | TGTGCCAGCAGTTTGTGGGGGCTAGCTTTCTTT | TRBJ1-1 | many | TRBV12-3/TRBV12-4 | NA
CAISDRDRTNTEAFF | TGTGCCATCAGTGACCGGGACAGGACTAACACTGAAGCTTTCTTT | TRBJ1-1 | many | TRBV10-3 | TRBD1
CASSYVGTGPTQFF | TGTGCCAGCAGTTACGTCGGGACTGGGCCTACCCAGTTCTTC | TRBJ2-1 | many | TRBV6-2/TRBV6-3 | NA
CAWTPLTGNTIYF | TGTGCCTGGACCCCGCTGACTGGAAACACCATATATTTT | TRBJ1-3 | many | TRBV30 | NA
CASSPTHTTGAITEAFF | TGTGCCAGCAGCCCAACTCATACTACAGGGGCGATCACTGAAGCTTTCTTT | TRBJ1-1 | many | TRBV28 | TRBD1
CASSPGMPGAYNEQFF | TGTGCCAGCAGCCCAGGCATGCCGGGCGCCTACAATGAGCAGTTCTTC | TRBJ2-1 | many | TRBV4-2 | NA
CASSVDIGFNNEQFF | TGTGCCAGCAGTGTAGACATTGGCTTCAACAATGAGCAGTTCTTC | TRBJ2-1 | many | TRBV6-4 | NA
CSARVTGLYEQYF | TGCAGTGCTAGAGTGACAGGACTCTACGAGCAGTACTTC | TRBJ2-7 | many | TRBV20-1 | NA
CAISRRDSKSSYNEQFF | TGTGCCATCAGTCGAAGGGACTCCAAGAGCTCCTACAATGAGCAGTTCTTC | TRBJ2-1 | many | TRBV10-3 | NA
CASSLKGPPNSNQPQHF | TGTGCCAGCAGTTTAAAGGGACCCCCAAATAGCAATCAGCCCCAGCATTTT | TRBJ1-5 | many | TRBV12-3/TRBV12-4 | NA
CASSLEASGQFF | TGTGCCAGCAGCTTAGAAGCTAGCGGGCAGTTCTTC | TRBJ2-1 | few | TRBV7-2 | TRBD2
CASSLAAGQGNQPQHF | TGTGCCAGCAGCTTAGCGGCCGGACAGGGTAATCAGCCCCAGCATTTT | TRBJ1-5 | NA | TRBV7-6 | TRBD1
CASSEVIGVGLAVFLDTQYF | TGTGCCAGCAGTGAAGTGATCGGTGTTGGTCTAGCGGTATTCTTAGATACGCAGTATTTT | TRBJ2-3 | NA | TRBV6-1 | TRBD2
CASSLAGAGRGEQFF | TGTGCCAGCAGCTTAGCGGGGGCCGGGCGGGGTGAGCAGTTCTTC | TRBJ2-1 | many | TRBV6-2/TRBV6-3 | TRBD2
CAIRPQGSSGNTIYF | TGTGCCATCAGACCACAGGGGAGCTCTGGAAACACCATATATTTT | TRBJ1-3 | many | TRBV10-3 | TRBD1
CASSDTGTSTTTDTQYF | TGCGCCAGCAGCGATACCGGGACTTCGACAACCACAGATACGCAGTATTTT | TRBJ2-3 | many | TRBV5-1 | NA
CSVEGGQTGGLKTQYF | TGCAGCGTTGAAGGCGGGCAGACAGGGGGCCTGAAGACCCAGTACTTC | TRBJ2-5 | many | TRBV29-1 | TRBD1
CSARGPVAQETQYF | TGCAGTGCTAGGGGCCCGGTCGCACAAGAGACCCAGTACTTC | TRBJ2-5 | many | TRBV20-1 | NA
CAISVAGDEQFF | TGTGCCATCAGTGTAGCGGGAGATGAGCAGTTCTTC | TRBJ2-1 | NA | TRBV10-3 | TRBD2
CASSTRDSYEQYF | TGTGCCAGCAGCACAAGGGACAGCTACGAGCAGTACTTC | TRBJ2-7 | many | TRBV7-6 | TRBD1
CASSSPPGAYEQYF | TGTGCCAGCAGCTCCCCCCCCGGAGCCTACGAGCAGTACTTC | TRBJ2-7 | many | TRBV7-2 | NA
CASSPSLGADTQYF | TGCGCCAGCAGCCCCTCGCTAGGGGCAGATACGCAGTATTTT | TRBJ2-3 | many | TRBV5-1 | NA
CAISYNRGPQKGWTQYF | TGTGCCATCAGCTATAATCGGGGACCGCAAAAGGGTTGGACCCAGTACTTC | TRBJ2-5 | few | TRBV10-3 | NA
CASSRDRPLADSSGVTGELFF | TGTGCCAGCAGCCGGGACAGGCCCCTAGCGGACTCAAGCGGGGTCACCGGGGAGCTGTTTTTT | TRBJ2-2 | many | TRBV7-2 | NA
CSASESVTGRETQYF | TGCAGTGCTAGTGAGTCAGTGACAGGGAGGGAGACCCAGTACTTC | TRBJ2-5 | many | TRBV20-1 | NA
CASLQGQGAQFF | TGTGCCAGCCTCCAGGGACAGGGGGCCCAGTTCTTC | TRBJ2-1 | many | TRBV28 | TRBD1
CSAGGGSSYEQYF | TGCAGTGCAGGAGGCGGGAGCTCCTACGAGCAGTACTTC | TRBJ2-7 | few | TRBV20-1 | TRBD2
CASSLRGSKGSEQFF | TGTGCCAGCAGTTTAAGAGGAAGCAAGGGATCTGAGCAGTTCTTC | TRBJ2-1 | many | TRBV12-3/TRBV12-4 | NA
CASSLTGELFF | TGTGCCAGCAGTTTAACCGGGGAGCTGTTTTTT | TRBJ2-2 | many | TRBV28 | NA
CASSQSGSSYNEQFF | TGCGCCAGCAGCCAATCGGGGAGTAGCTACAATGAGCAGTTCTTC | TRBJ2-1 | many | TRBV4-3 | NA
CASSYGLAGKKGTQYF | TGTGCCAGCAGTTACGGACTAGCGGGAAAGAAAGGGACCCAGTACTTC | TRBJ2-5 | many | TRBV6-5 | TRBD2
CASSYISSGESDTQYF | TGTGCCAGCAGTTACATCTCTAGCGGAGAGTCAGATACGCAGTATTTT | TRBJ2-3 | NA | TRBV6-2/TRBV6-3 | TRBD2
CASSLGWEGRNQPQHF | TGTGCCAGCAGCTTAGGGTGGGAGGGGCGCAATCAGCCCCAGCATTTT | TRBJ1-5 | many | TRBV7-9 | NA
CATSDPTIDRERNNEQFF | TGTGCCACCAGTGATCCTACTATAGACAGGGAACGTAACAATGAGCAGTTCTTC | TRBJ2-1 | NA | TRBV24-1 | TRBD1
CASSTRGGGEQFF | TGTGCCAGCAGCACCCGTGGTGGGGGTGAGCAGTTCTTC | TRBJ2-1 | many | TRBV3-1 | NA
CSVERRGGTDTQYF | TGCAGCGTTGAACGGAGAGGGGGCACAGATACGCAGTATTTT | TRBJ2-3 | NA | TRBV29-1 | NA
CASGAYSYEQYF | TGTGCCAGCGGGGCATACTCCTACGAGCAGTACTTC | TRBJ2-7 | many | TRBV6-1 | NA
CASSLGGRGNEQFF | TGCGCCAGCAGCTTGGGCGGGAGGGGCAATGAGCAGTTCTTC | TRBJ2-1 | few | TRBV5-1 | TRBD2
CASSPLADNEAVETQYF | TGTGCCAGCAGCCCGTTAGCTGACAACGAGGCTGTGGAGACCCAGTACTTC | TRBJ2-5 | large | TRBV5-6 | NA
CASSSTSHAAQYF | TGTGCCAGCAGCTCAACTAGTCACGCCGCCCAGTACTTC | TRBJ2-5 | NA | TRBV11-3 | NA
CASGFGLADYNEQFF | TGTGCTAGTGGTTTTGGACTAGCGGACTACAATGAGCAGTTCTTC | TRBJ2-1 | medium-sized | TRBV12-5 | TRBD2
CASSLGQGGAYEQYF | TGTGCCAGCAGCTTGGGACAGGGGGGAGCCTACGAGCAGTACTTC | TRBJ2-7 | NA | TRBV7-9 | TRBD1
CATSRGAGNLYGYTF | TGTGCCACCAGCAGAGGTGCTGGCAACTTATATGGCTACACCTTC | TRBJ1-2 | many | TRBV15 | NA